This TCR beta chain was captured in a study of technical replicates of blood from several donors. Produced via immunoSEQ multiplex PCR; TCRdb's table is partial and in-frame only. Of 75,000 to 95,000 clones detected, just under 95% appear once; the ten largest clones hold around 0.37%. The CDR3 is 15 residues long. The rearrangement uses TRBV21-1 and TRBJ2-4; the table's D call, TRBD2, was not checked against the DNA. TRBV21-1 has pseudogene status. The TCR originated in a human donor in good health. The sample taken for sequencing was T cells isolated from PBMCs. The CDR3 coding sequence is TGTGCCAGCAGCAAGTCGCTAGCGGGAAGGGACATTCAGTACTTC. Protein: CASSKSLAGRDIQYF.